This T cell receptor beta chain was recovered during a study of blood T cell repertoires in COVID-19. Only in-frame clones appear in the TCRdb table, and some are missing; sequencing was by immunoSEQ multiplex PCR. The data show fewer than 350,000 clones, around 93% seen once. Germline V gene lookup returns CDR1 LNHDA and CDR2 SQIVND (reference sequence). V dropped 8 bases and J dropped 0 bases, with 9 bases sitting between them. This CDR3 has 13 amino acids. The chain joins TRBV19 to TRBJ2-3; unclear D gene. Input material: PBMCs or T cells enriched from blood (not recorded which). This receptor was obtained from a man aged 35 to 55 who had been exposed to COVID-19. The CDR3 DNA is TGTGCCAGTGCAAGCACTAGCACAGATACGCAGTATTTT. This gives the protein CASASTSTDTQYF.